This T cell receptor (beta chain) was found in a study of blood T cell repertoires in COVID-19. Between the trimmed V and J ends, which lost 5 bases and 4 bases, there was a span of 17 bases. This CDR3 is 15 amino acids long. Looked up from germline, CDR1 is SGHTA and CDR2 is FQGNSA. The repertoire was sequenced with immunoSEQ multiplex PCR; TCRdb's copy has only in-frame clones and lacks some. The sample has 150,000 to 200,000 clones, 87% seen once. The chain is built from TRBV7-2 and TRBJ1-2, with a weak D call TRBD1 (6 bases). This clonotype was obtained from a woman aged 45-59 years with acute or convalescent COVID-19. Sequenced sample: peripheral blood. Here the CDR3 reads CASSPYPQGTYGYTF. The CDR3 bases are TGTGCCAGCAGCCCCTACCCACAGGGTACCTATGGCTACACCTTC.